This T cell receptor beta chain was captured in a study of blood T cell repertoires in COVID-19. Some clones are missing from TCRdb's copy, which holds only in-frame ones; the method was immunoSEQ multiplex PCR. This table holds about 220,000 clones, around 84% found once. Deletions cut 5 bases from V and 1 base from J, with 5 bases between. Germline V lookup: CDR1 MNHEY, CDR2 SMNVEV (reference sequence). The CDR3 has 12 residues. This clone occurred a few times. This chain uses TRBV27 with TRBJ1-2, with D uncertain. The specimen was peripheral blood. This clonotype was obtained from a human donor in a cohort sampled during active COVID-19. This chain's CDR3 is CASSNYNYGYTF. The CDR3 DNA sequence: TGTGCCAGCAGTAATTATAACTATGGCTACACCTTC.